A selection of T cell receptor beta chains follows, all from one sample in a study of T cell changes during pregnancy in multiple sclerosis. Assay used: immunoSEQ multiplex PCR; TCRdb lists only in-frame clones, some missing. The data hold 75,000 to 100,000 clones, with 85% to 95% observed a single time. The input for sequencing was peripheral blood, taken after pregnancy. Source of these receptors: a female donor with multiple sclerosis, enrolled in a pregnancy study. CDR3s include the opening cysteine and the closing phenylalanine or tryptophan. The D gene is left open where the match is weak. Some rows mark clone size as missing; the rest say once, few, many or name a class of expanded clone.

>-|TRBJ2-1|-|TRBV6-5
CASSYGRGAYNEQFF
TGTGCCAGCAGTTACGGCAGGGGGGCCTACAATGAGCAGTTCTTC
>TRBD2|TRBJ2-3|-|TRBV7-2
CASSLGFGTRYTDTQYF
TGTGCCAGCAGCCTCGGGTTCGGGACTAGATACACAGATACGCAGTATTTT
>TRBD2|TRBJ2-1|-|TRBV5-1
CASQGTSGSLGNEQFF
TGCGCCAGCCAAGGGACTAGCGGGAGCTTAGGCAATGAGCAGTTCTTC
>-|TRBJ2-1|-|TRBV27
CASREGQSYNEQFF
TGTGCCAGCAGGGAGGGACAGAGTTACAATGAGCAGTTCTTC
>-|TRBJ2-7|-|TRBV5-1
CASSAGRNAYEQYF
TGCGCCAGCAGCGCGGGAAGGAACGCCTACGAGCAGTACTTC
>TRBD2|TRBJ2-1|-|TRBV5-4
CASSRKGTSVYNEQFF
TGTGCCAGCAGCCGGAAGGGGACTAGCGTTTACAATGAGCAGTTCTTC
>TRBD1|TRBJ2-1|-|TRBV27
CASTLNRGTYNEQFF
TGTGCCAGCACTCTCAACAGGGGTACATACAATGAGCAGTTCTTC
>-|TRBJ1-1|-|TRBV2
CASSEEGPMNTEAFF
TGTGCCAGCAGTGAAGAGGGGCCTATGAACACTGAAGCTTTCTTT
>-|TRBJ1-5|-|TRBV2
CASSPDSYSNQPQHF
TGTGCCAGCAGTCCCGACAGTTATAGCAATCAGCCCCAGCATTTT
>-|TRBJ2-7|-|TRBV11-2
CASSSAPRGKSSYEQYF
TGTGCCAGCAGCTCTGCCCCGAGGGGGAAGAGCTCCTACGAGCAGTACTTC
>-|TRBJ2-5|few|TRBV6-1
CASSEARWGGRMKTQYF
TGTGCCAGCAGTGAAGCGCGGTGGGGGGGCCGTATGAAGACCCAGTACTTC
>-|TRBJ1-2|-|TRBV29-1
CSVEVTVANYGYTF
TGCAGCGTTGAGGTGACAGTCGCTAACTATGGCTACACCTTC
>TRBD2|TRBJ2-1|-|TRBV6-1
CASSEGTASGYEQFF
TGTGCCAGCAGTGAAGGTACGGCTAGCGGGTATGAGCAGTTCTTC
>-|TRBJ2-7|-|TRBV30
CAWSGGALYEQYF
TGTGCCTGGAGTGGGGGAGCCCTCTACGAGCAGTACTTC
>-|TRBJ2-2|-|TRBV6-5
CASSYFTGYTGELFF
TGTGCCAGCAGTTACTTCACAGGGTATACCGGGGAGCTGTTTTTT
>-|TRBJ2-7|-|TRBV4-3
CASSQLTFSYEQYF
TGCGCCAGCAGCCAATTAACTTTCTCCTACGAGCAGTACTTC
>TRBD2|TRBJ2-1|-|TRBV7-6
CASSLGAGGLSYNEQFF
TGTGCCAGCAGCTTAGGGGCGGGGGGTCTCTCCTACAATGAGCAGTTCTTC
>TRBD1|TRBJ1-1|-|TRBV19
CASSTQGAGTEAFF
TGTGCCAGTAGTACACAGGGGGCGGGAACTGAAGCTTTCTTT
>-|TRBJ1-3|-|TRBV29-1
CSVDRGASGNTIYF
TGCAGCGTTGACCGCGGGGCGTCTGGAAACACCATATATTTT
>-|TRBJ2-4|-|TRBV6-1
CASSALGQRQNIQYF
TGTGCCAGCAGTGCCCTCGGACAGCGACAAAACATTCAGTACTTC
>TRBD1|TRBJ2-7|-|TRBV29-1
CSGQGFNYEQYF
TGCAGCGGACAGGGTTTCAACTACGAGCAGTACTTC
>TRBD2|TRBJ2-1|-|TRBV5-1
CASTTYGGEGYNEQFF
TGCGCCAGCACCACCTACGGCGGGGAGGGATACAATGAGCAGTTCTTC
>-|TRBJ1-2|-|TRBV6-5
CASSDRKDYGYTF
TGTGCCAGCAGTGACAGGAAGGACTATGGCTACACCTTC
>TRBD1|TRBJ1-5|-|TRBV6-5
CASSYGQENQPQHF
TGTGCCAGCAGTTACGGACAGGAGAATCAGCCCCAGCATTTT
>-|TRBJ1-2|-|TRBV6-5
CASSYSTANYGYTF
TGTGCCAGCAGTTACTCGACAGCCAACTATGGCTACACCTTC
>-|TRBJ1-5|-|TRBV6-6
CASSNVRPGNQPQHF
TGTGCCAGCAGCAACGTAAGACCAGGGAATCAGCCCCAGCATTTT
>-|TRBJ2-2|-|TRBV27
CASRPRAGELFF
TGTGCCAGCAGGCCTAGAGCCGGGGAGCTGTTTTTT
>-|TRBJ1-4|-|TRBV5-6
CASRMGQLNEKLFF
TGTGCCAGCAGGATGGGACAACTGAATGAAAAACTGTTTTTT
>-|TRBJ2-7|-|TRBV5-1
CASSWGDSSNRYF
TGCGCCAGCAGCTGGGGGGACTCTTCAAATAGGTACTTC
>TRBD1|TRBJ1-2|once|TRBV25-1
CASSESSGQGAGGYTF
TGTGCCAGCAGTGAATCTTCCGGGCAGGGGGCAGGCGGCTACACCTTC
>-|TRBJ2-5|-|TRBV5-1
CASSLVGEETQYF
TGCGCCAGCAGCTTGGTAGGGGAAGAGACCCAGTACTTC
>TRBD2|TRBJ2-1|-|TRBV7-2
CASSLPGLGTNEQFF
TGTGCCAGCAGCTTACCCGGACTAGGAACGAATGAGCAGTTCTTC
>TRBD1|TRBJ2-7|-|TRBV7-3
CASSPTGTGGPYEQYF
TGTGCCAGCAGCCCTACCGGGACAGGGGGTCCCTACGAGCAGTACTTC
>-|TRBJ2-5|-|TRBV29-1
CSVEPGTETQYF
TGCAGCGTTGAACCAGGGACTGAGACCCAGTACTTC
>TRBD2|TRBJ2-1|-|TRBV11-2
CASSLSAGGQFF
TGTGCCAGCAGCTTATCGGCGGGAGGGCAGTTCTTC
>-|TRBJ1-1|-|TRBV11-2
CASSSQTTRAFF
TGTGCCAGCAGCTCCCAGACCACCAGGGCTTTCTTT
>-|TRBJ1-2|-|TRBV2
CASEGANYGYTF
TGTGCCAGTGAGGGAGCTAACTATGGCTACACCTTC
>-|TRBJ2-7|-|TRBV30
CAWSANTWGRLEQYF
TGTGCCTGGAGTGCGAATACATGGGGCCGGCTCGAGCAGTACTTC
>-|TRBJ2-7|once|TRBV6-5
CASSYSRYNYEQYF
TGTGCCAGCAGTTACTCGCGGTACAACTACGAGCAGTACTTC
>-|TRBJ2-1|-|TRBV20-1
CSAADNEQFF
TGCAGTGCGGCTGACAATGAGCAGTTCTTC
>-|TRBJ2-1|once|TRBV5-6
CASSSLGASYNEQFF
TGTGCCAGCAGCTCCTTAGGGGCCTCCTACAATGAGCAGTTCTTC